The entry below gives a single T cell receptor beta chain sequence along with its context. This entry comes from a study of blood T cell repertoires in COVID-19. Study-level information: PBMCs, B-cell-depleted T cells, or T cells were the source of the cDNA or gDNA that made up the material.

This CDR3 has 17 residues. The J segment lost 4 bases and the V segment lost 2 bases, leaving 5 bases of the junction unmatched. Germline V lookup: CDR1 SGHRS, CDR2 YFSETQ. Methods used by the authors: Researchers report that nucleated cell counts were estimated from reference gene primer amplification. The protocol was immunoSEQ multiplex PCR, while the TCRdb copy is restricted to in-frame clones and leaves out a portion. V, J and clone size are those of that table, while D and trimming were read from the DNA. Among hundreds of thousands of clones listed, about 82% were seen once. V and J are TRBV5-1 and TRBJ2-3; 15 bases align to TRBD2. The sample comprised peripheral blood. The clonotype originates from a man aged 50 or older with active or convalescent COVID-19. CDR3 coding DNA: TGCGCCAGCAGCTTTGGACTAGCGGGAGGGAGGGCAGATACGCAGTATTTT. This encodes CASSFGLAGGRADTQYF.